This T cell receptor (beta chain) was identified in a study of OX40 agonist ivuxolimab in advanced cancers. At the level of the whole study: Ivuxolimab was a fully human IgG2 agonistic monoclonal antibody targeting the costimulatory receptor OX40 (CD134). In the dose-escalation cohort, around four fifths of patients were male, and the mean age was approximately 64 years, with a range of about 23 to 80. Peripheral TCRbeta sequencing was intended to test whether TCR sequence diversity was altered and clonal T-cell expansion was caused by ivuxolimab. Of the roughly 51 patients in dose escalation, about 20 had hepatocellular carcinoma, some 15 had melanoma, 9 had renal cell carcinoma and 9 had head and neck cancer. Patients were allowed to have had prior anti-PD-1, anti-PD-L1 or anti-CTLA-4 therapy, and approximately 40% of the dose-escalation patients had been treated with checkpoint inhibitors. Intravenous ivuxolimab was administered to patients every 2 weeks at six dose levels: 0.01, 0.1, 0.3, 1.5, 3 and 10 mg/kg. Partial responses occurred in three dose-escalation patients, of whom one had hepatocellular carcinoma and two had cutaneous melanoma. The paper reports the monotherapy dose-escalation portion (N of about 52 patients) of the phase I ivuxolimab trial. Broad study findings and their caveats: On average, CD8+ T cells showed more expanded clones than CD4+ T cells after ivuxolimab. The antigen specificity of the peripheral T cells that underwent clonal expansion was not determined. Clonal expansion of both CD4+ and CD8+ blood T cells was observed from baseline to week 6 at doses 0.1 to 3.0 mg/kg. Low levels of normalized T-cell clonal expansion were also seen in some patients who did not respond. In partial responders in the 0.1-3.0 mg/kg groups, normalized peripheral clonal expansion was found to be among the lowest, especially among CD8+ T cells.

To sequence the TCRbeta CDR3 region, genomic DNA was isolated from the sorted cells. The immunoSEQ Assay was used for sequencing of TCRbeta CDR3 regions. Here the immuneACCESS table is served through TCRdb, limited to in-frame sequences with V and J called. Missing clones are a known gap in these copies; in checked studies unresolved V genes cover under half, and the rest lacks a known reason. In all, the sample holds some 54,000 clones, and almost 85% of those were seen once. The top ten constitute around 1.3% of the sample. The trial excluded patients who had a history of autoimmune disease or who were on systemic immunosuppression. Peripheral blood for TCR sequencing was collected from all dose cohorts at baseline, on cycle 4 day 1, and on cycle 7 day 1. The samples were taken from a phase I, first-in-human, multicenter, open-label dose-escalation trial of ivuxolimab. Adults with locally advanced or metastatic head and neck squamous cell, hepatocellular, melanoma or renal cell carcinoma were enrolled in the trial. Before TCR sequencing, CD4+ T cells and CD8+ T cells from peripheral blood were sorted into separate populations.

A remark on this clone: The target of this receptor is not known. Within one base of it there is no much larger clone, and no base qualities were kept.

CDR1 and CDR2, looked up from the germline V gene, are SGHTA and FQGNSA. The CDR3 has 15 amino acids, counting the end cysteine and phenylalanine. Of all the DNA, just the CDR3 is kept, 45 bases in frame from base 1. For this chain, trimming is 5 bases at the V end and 4 bases at the J end, and the number of junction bases without a gene match is 10. The TCR sequence derives from an adult with an advanced solid tumor such as melanoma, head and neck, liver or kidney cancer. This sequence uses TRBV7-2 and TRBJ1-1, with 7 bases matching TRBD1. The sample here was CD4+ or CD8+ T cells sorted from blood, taken in a trial of the OX40 agonist ivuxolimab. The CDR3 corresponds to CASSRYQGGVTEAFF. The DNA sequence reads TGTGCCAGCAGCCGTTACCAGGGGGGTGTCACTGAAGCTTTCTTT.